Shown below are 10 T cell receptor beta chains from a single sample sequenced in a study of identical twins. TCRdb redid the calling of the 5' RACE reads with MiXCR, one entry per CDR3 protein. The data show fewer than 450,000 distinct CDR3 sequences, approximately 9.1% seen once. Sequenced sample: naive T cells sorted from blood. The receptors stem from a woman aged 45-60 years in good health.

This chain uses TRBV19 with TRBJ1-2; the D is unclear. CDR1 and CDR2 from the germline V gene are LNHDA and SQIVND (reference sequence). The germline V and J ends were trimmed by 7 bases and 7 bases, with 19 bases remaining between them. This CDR3 contains 14 residues. CDR3 nucleotides: TGTGCCAGTACCCTAGTCCCGGCGGGAGGTGGCTACACCTTC. Residues: CASTLVPAGGGYTF.

The V and J genes are TRBV4-1 and TRBJ1-2; D unresolved. V lost 5 bases, J lost 6 bases, and 16 bases lay in between. In germline, CDR1 is MGHRA, CDR2 YSYEKL. This CDR3 comprises 14 residues. CDR3 region: CASSADVLTDGYTF. For the CDR3, the DNA is TGCGCCAGCAGCGCCGACGTACTGACGGATGGCTACACCTTC.

The rearrangement links TRBV5-4 to TRBJ2-3; D gene unclear. Germline V gene sequence: CDR1 SGHNT, CDR2 YYREEE (reference sequence). The germline V and J ends were trimmed by 4 bases and 0 bases, with 12 bases remaining between them. The CDR3 is 15 residues long. CDR3 amino acids: CASSAPPPSTDTQYF. As DNA, the CDR3 is TGTGCCAGCAGCGCCCCACCTCCTAGCACAGATACGCAGTATTTT.

The chain employs TRBV5-1 and TRBJ1-3, with no clear D. The CDR3 contains 17 residues. V lost 0 bases to trimming and J lost 0 bases, with 13 bases between them. The germline gives CDR1 SGHRS, CDR2 YFSETQ. This CDR3 reads CASSLGLSKTSGNTIYF. In DNA, the CDR3 is TGCGCCAGCAGCTTGGGCCTCTCTAAAACCTCTGGAAACACCATATATTTT.

This clonotype was seen ten or more times. CDR3 residues: CASRERELDEQYF. The CDR3 DNA is TGCGCCAGCAGGGAGCGGGAGCTCGACGAGCAGTACTTC. V usage is TRBV10-2 and J usage is TRBJ2-7; 8 bases agree with TRBD2. The CDR3 is 13 amino acids. V trimming: 6 bases; J trimming: 5 bases; junction bases outside the gene matches: 6. CDR1 is WSHSY, CDR2 SAAADI, per germline.

This clonotype was found a few times. CDR3 loop: CASRGQRELFF. CDR3 in DNA: TGTGCCAGCAGGGGTCAGCGGGAGCTGTTTTTT. The rearrangement links TRBV25-1 to TRBJ2-2, with D unresolved. Germline-derived CDR1 and CDR2 are MGHDK and SYGVNS. V was pared by 6 bases and J by 9 bases, with 8 bases between. This CDR3 comprises 11 residues.

The chain combines TRBV6-5 with TRBJ2-1, with TRBD2 identical over 12 bases. V dropped 4 bases and J dropped 8; count of bases not matched to a gene: 9. CDR3 length equals 16 residues. The germline V gene encodes CDR1 MNHEY and CDR2 SVGAGI. CDR3 DNA sequence: TGTGCCAGCAGTTCTAGCGGGAGGGGCCCCATGGATGAGCAGTTCTTC. Its protein is CASSSSGRGPMDEQFF.

This clonotype has a handful of counts. The junction departs from the called germline gene at one end, perhaps through a read error. The chain couples TRBV7-9 to TRBJ2-3, with 8 bases lining up with TRBD2. CDR1 SEHNR and CDR2 FQNEAQ come from the germline V gene (reference sequence). The CDR3 length is 12 residues. As DNA, the CDR3 is TGTGCCAGCAGCTTAGGGGGGACTAGTGGCCTTTTT. Its translation: CASSLGGTSGLF. Based on the CDR3 plus reference TRBV7-9 and TRBJ2-3, the full variable domain is DTGVSQNPRHKITKRGQNVTFRCDPISEHNRLYWYRQTLGQGPEFLTYFQNEAQLEKSRLLSDRFSAERPKGSFSTLEIQRTEQGDSAMYLCASSLGGTSGLFGPGTRLTVL.

The table lists this clonotype with many counts. The chain couples TRBV12-3 or TRBV12-4 to TRBJ1-1, with unresolved D. The V end was cut by 6 bases, the J end by 0 bases, with 17 bases between. The CDR3 contains 16 residues. DNA of the CDR3: TGTGCCAGCAGCCGCGGGCTCCCACCGGTGAACACTGAAGCTTTCTTT. It codes for CASSRGLPPVNTEAFF.

The chain links TRBV20-1 to TRBJ2-7; 7 bases match TRBD2. From germline, CDR1 is DFQATT and CDR2 SNEGSKA (reference sequence). The J segment lost 5 bases and the V segment lost 3 bases, leaving 4 bases of the junction unmatched. This CDR3 has 12 amino acids. CDR3 amino acids: CSASGRLDEQYF. CDR3 nucleotides: TGCAGTGCTAGCGGGAGGCTGGACGAGCAGTACTTC.